The 11 T cell receptor beta chains listed next were all sequenced from one sample in a study of radiation and T cells in renal cell carcinoma. Measured with immunoSEQ multiplex PCR; TCRdb has only the in-frame clones, and not every one. The sample lists about 150,000 clones, approximately 88% occurring once. Time point specified: blood 2 weeks post-SBRT. Treatment meaning: 15 Gy SBRT to primary tumor, nephrectomy 4 weeks later. The sequencing used blood, collected from a patient whose treatment included radiotherapy and nephrectomy. These receptors were collected from a woman between 50 and 59 years old with renal cell carcinoma.

The rearrangement links TRBV9 to TRBJ2-1, with 8 bases that match TRBD2. This CDR3 is 15 amino acids long. Germline CDR1 SGDLS, CDR2 YYNGEE. With 3 bases clipped from V and 4 bases from J, the junction kept 6 bases outside the gene matches. Here the CDR3 DNA reads TGTGCCAGCAGCGACAGCGGGGGAACATACAATGAGCAGTTCTTC. Translating it yields CASSDSGGTYNEQFF.

A few counts support this clone. Other DNA sequences in this specimen translate into the identical CDR3. The V call is TRBV29-1, the J call TRBJ1-1; D unclear. CDR3 length equals 13 residues. The V gene lost 4 bases and the J gene lost 1 base, with 10 bases spanning the gap. The germline CDR1 and CDR2 sequences are SQVTM and ANQGSEA. CDR3 in DNA: TGCAGCGTTGGCAGGCTGCCGAACACTGAAGCTTTCTTT. It yields the protein CSVGRLPNTEAFF.

The chain recombines TRBV7-9 with TRBJ2-3; 8 positions agree with TRBD2. V was clipped by 2 bases and J by 2 bases; unmatched bases: 6. The germline gives CDR1 SEHNR, CDR2 FQNEAQ (reference sequence). The length of the CDR3 is 16 residues. The CDR3 loop reads CASSLSGGRVTDTQYF. CDR3 sequence (DNA): TGTGCCAGCAGCTTATCGGGGGGGAGAGTCACAGATACGCAGTATTTT.

The chain recombines TRBV9 with TRBJ1-1; no reliable D call. Germline CDR1 reads SGDLS; CDR2 reads YYNGEE. This CDR3 contains 16 residues. Trimming cost V 3 bases and J 0 bases, with 15 bases left between them. The DNA of the CDR3 is TGTGCCAGCAGCGGCGGACCTACTTTAATGAACACTGAAGCTTTCTTT. Its translation: CASSGGPTLMNTEAFF.

In its sample, this clone was seen a few times. The chain carries TRBV6-1 and TRBJ1-6; 8 bases map to TRBD1. Germline CDR1 and CDR2: MNHNS and SASEGT. There are 14 residues in the CDR3. With 4 bases clipped from V and 7 bases from J, the junction kept 3 bases outside the gene matches. The CDR3 spells CASSARDRNSPLHF. CDR3 in DNA: TGTGCCAGCAGTGCGAGGGACAGGAATTCACCCCTCCACTTT.

The chain has TRBV7-3 and TRBJ2-5, with D possibly TRBD2 on 5 matching bases. CDR1 is SGHTA and CDR2 is FQGTGA in the germline V gene. The CDR3 has 15 residues. Trimming shortened V by 2 bases and J by 2 bases, and 12 bases separated the two germline ends. The CDR3 here is CASSLAQPGQETQYF. The DNA for the CDR3 is TGTGCCAGCAGCTTAGCCCAGCCGGGGCAAGAGACCCAGTACTTC.

The chain is built from TRBV12-5 and TRBJ2-2, with D unclear. V lost 6 bases and J 2 bases, leaving 10 bases between the germline ends. Germline CDR1 is LGHNT and CDR2 is FRNRAP. The CDR3 has 14 amino acids. CDR3 loop: CASGPGLNTGELFF. DNA for the CDR3: TGTGCTAGTGGACCGGGTCTTAACACCGGGGAGCTGTTTTTT.

This chain connects TRBV5-5 to TRBJ1-1, with D uncertain. CDR3 size: 12 residues. The V end was cut by 4 bases, the J end by 4 bases, with 8 bases between. Germline CDR1 and CDR2: SGHKS and YYEKEE (reference sequence). The CDR3 protein is CASSVSGTEAFF. CDR3 bases: TGTGCCAGCAGCGTATCGGGCACTGAAGCTTTCTTT.

This clone has only one observation. This chain uses TRBV5-4 with TRBJ1-4; 9 bases map to TRBD1. The junction had 5 bases not matched to a gene; V was cut back by 4 bases and J by 4 bases. CDR3 length: 15 amino acids. The germline gives CDR1 SGHNT, CDR2 YYREEE (reference sequence). CDR3 bases: TGTGCCAGCAGCCGAACAGGGGGCGGTAATGAAAAACTGTTTTTT. Encoded protein: CASSRTGGGNEKLFF.

The chain carries TRBV10-3 and TRBJ1-1; D is unclear. The CDR3 totals 13 residues. Germline V CDR1 and CDR2: ENHRY, SYGVKD. Trimming shortened V by 7 bases and J by 3 bases, and 12 bases separated the two germline ends. CDR3 coding DNA: TGTGCCATCATCCGAGAATTGGACACTGAAGCTTTCTTT. Translated: CAIIRELDTEAFF.

The chain links TRBV7-8 to TRBJ1-2; D uncertain. Germline CDR1 is SGHVS and CDR2 is FQNEAQ. V lost 1 base and J lost 8, with 14 bases in between. The CDR3 covers 14 residues. The CDR3: CASSLDFPAGGYTF. The CDR3 DNA is TGTGCCAGCAGCTTAGATTTCCCGGCCGGCGGCTACACCTTC.